The clone carrying this TCR beta chain was found once. This entry is derived from a study of shared clonotypes between healthy human individuals. V shed 6 bases and J 4 bases; nucleotides not matched to a gene: 4. CDR3 length: 13 amino acids. CDR1 is MGHDK, CDR2 SYGVNS, per germline. CD4+ cells were split into CD45RA+ naive and CD45RA-negative memory subsets. TCRdb's table, derived via immunoSEQ multiplex PCR, lists solely in-frame clones and lacks some. The data contain millions of clones, around 90% of them singletons. The sequenced sample consisted of naive CD4+ T cells sorted from blood. Noted subset: CD45RA+ positively selected. The receptor comes from a man aged 18 to 29 in good health. V is TRBV25-1 and J is TRBJ2-3, with 7 bases matching TRBD2. CDR3 sequence (DNA): TGTGCCAGCAGCGGGAGGTTTGCAGATACGCAGTATTTT. Protein: CASSGRFADTQYF.